The source of this T cell receptor (beta chain) is a study of identical twins. Germline V gene lookup returns CDR1 SQVTM and CDR2 ANQGSEA. The CDR3 consists of 13 residues. V was pared by 3 bases and J by 8 bases, with 3 bases of the junction left unmatched. Using its own MiXCR run on the 5' RACE reads, TCRdb lists one record per CDR3 protein. Here the sample spans more than 1.5 million distinct CDR3 sequences, about 30% being singletons. This clonotype has only a few counts. Its antigen is unidentified. Findings of the study overall: With abundant cord blood beta clonotypes, insertions were fewer; memory repertoires showed no such pattern.

The sequenced sample was cord blood. The genes are TRBV29-1 and TRBJ2-1, with 11 bases aligning to TRBD2. The sequence came from a newborn girl in good health. The CDR3 nucleotides are TGCAGCGTTGATAGCGGGAGGGCCGATGAGCAGTTCTTC. Translation: CSVDSGRADEQFF.